Following are 14 T cell receptor beta chains from one sample sequenced in a study of identifying expanded T cells in peripheral blood. Sequenced by immunoSEQ multiplex PCR; TCRdb stores in-frame clones only, minus some. The sample contains roughly 84,000 clones, around 90% of which appear only once. The source material was blood. The source of these receptors is a person between 18 and 75 years old in good health.

This clone was recorded only once. The chain joins TRBV29-1 to TRBJ1-4; no firm D call. CDR1 SQVTM and CDR2 ANQGSEA come from the germline V gene. This CDR3 has 13 residues. The V and J ends lost 4 bases and 8 bases respectively, with 14 bases between them. CDR3 loop: CSVGFHRWEKLFF. The CDR3 DNA reads as TGCAGCGTTGGGTTTCATCGCTGGGAAAAACTGTTTTTT. The whole variable domain, filled in from reference TRBV29-1 and TRBJ1-4, reads SAVISQKPSRDICQRGTSLTIQCQVDSQVTMMFWYRQQPGQSLTLIATANQGSEATYESGFVIDKFPISRPNLTFSTLTVSNMSPEDSSIYLCSVGFHRWEKLFFGSGTQLSVL.

Here the CDR3 reads CASSYQGPTDTQYF. CDR3 in DNA: TGTGCCAGCAGTTACCAGGGACCGACAGATACGCAGTATTTT. This chain connects TRBV6-5 to TRBJ2-3; the D call may be TRBD1 or TRBD2 (5 bases each). V shed 2 bases and J shed 3 bases, with 9 bases lying between them. The germline gives CDR1 MNHEY, CDR2 SVGAGI. The CDR3 is made up of 14 amino acids.

The chain combines TRBV18 with TRBJ1-1; TRBD1 aligns across 7 bases. The length of the CDR3 is 14 residues. V was clipped by 5 bases and J by 2 bases; unmatched bases: 5. Germline values: CDR1 KGHSH, CDR2 LQKENI. The CDR3: CASSSGQANTEAFF. The CDR3 bases are TGTGCCAGCTCATCCGGACAGGCAAACACTGAAGCTTTCTTT.

Here the CDR3 reads CASSLGWPETQYF. For the CDR3, the DNA is TGTGCCAGCAGCTTAGGTTGGCCGGAGACCCAGTACTTC. This chain joins TRBV11-2 and TRBJ2-5; D is undetermined. V lost 1 base and J lost 5, with 8 bases in between. Germline CDR1 SGHAT, CDR2 FQNNGV. There are 13 residues in the CDR3.

V gene TRBV7-9 combines with J gene TRBJ2-1, with 9 bases lining up with TRBD1. Per the germline V gene, CDR1 is SEHNR and CDR2 is FQNEAQ (reference sequence). CDR3 length: 15 amino acids. The J segment lost 4 bases and the V segment lost 4 bases, leaving 5 bases of the junction unmatched. The chain's CDR3 is CASSSGTGSYNEQFF. The DNA of the CDR3 is TGTGCCAGCAGCTCCGGGACAGGGAGTTACAATGAGCAGTTCTTC.

This rearrangement joins TRBV5-1 to TRBJ1-6; D remains ambiguous. The CDR3 covers 13 residues. The V gene's germline CDR1 is SGHRS and CDR2 YFSETQ. Trimming removed 1 base from V and 7 bases from J, with 6 bases in between. The CDR3 DNA sequence: TGCGCCAGCAGCTTGTCCGAAAATTCACCCCTCCACTTT. Translating gives CASSLSENSPLHF. Drawing the rest from reference TRBV5-1 and TRBJ1-6, the complete variable domain is KAGVTQTPRYLIKTRGQQVTLSCSPISGHRSVSWYQQTPGQGLQFLFEYFSETQRNKGNFPGRFSGRQFSNSRSEMNVSTLELGDSALYLCASSLSENSPLHFGNGTRLTVT.

This sequence joins TRBV6-6 and TRBJ1-1; D uncertain. With 5 bases removed from V and 2 bases from J, the gap between germline ends came to 6 bases. The CDR3 sequence is 12 residues long. Germline values: CDR1 MNHNY, CDR2 SVGAGI (reference sequence). The CDR3 nucleotides read TGTGCCAGCAGTGAGAGTAACACTGAAGCTTTCTTT. This codes for CASSESNTEAFF.

V is TRBV9 and J is TRBJ2-3, with TRBD1 matching over 9 bases. Trimming at V came to 0 bases and at J to 3 bases, leaving 5 bases not matched to a gene. Germline assignment: CDR1 SGDLS and CDR2 YYNGEE. This CDR3 is 16 amino acids long. This CDR3 reads CASSVGGTGRTDTQYF. The DNA for the CDR3 is TGTGCCAGCAGCGTAGGGGGGACAGGGAGGACAGATACGCAGTATTTT.

V and J are TRBV11-2 and TRBJ1-2; no clear D. V lost 1 base, J lost 13 bases, and 16 bases lay in between. The CDR3 has 13 residues. From germline, CDR1 is SGHAT and CDR2 FQNNGV. As DNA, the CDR3 is TGTGCCAGCAGCTTAGCAGGCGCTCCCTTGCTCACCTTC. Amino acids: CASSLAGAPLLTF.

This clone was recorded once. The chain couples TRBV2 to TRBJ1-1; D remains ambiguous. CDR1 SNHLY and CDR2 FYNNEI come from the germline V gene. The CDR3 spans 13 residues. V lost 0 bases, J lost 7 bases, and 9 bases lay in between. The CDR3 loop is CASSEAKGLEAFF. CDR3 nucleotides: TGTGCCAGCAGTGAAGCTAAGGGTCTTGAAGCTTTCTTT.

The V call is TRBV10-2, the J call TRBJ1-1, with D possibly TRBD1 on 6 matching bases. This CDR3 spans 11 amino acids. V shed 6 bases and J shed 11 bases, with 13 bases lying between them. Per the germline V gene, CDR1 is WSHSY and CDR2 is SAAADI. The CDR3 nucleotides are TGCGCCAGCAGACAACAGGGTGTGGCTTTCTTT. It yields the protein CASRQQGVAFF.

This clone showed up just once. The CDR3 coding sequence is TGTGCCAGTAGTTGGGGGACAGGGATGGCCAGCAATCAGCCCCAGCATTTT. It is translated as CASSWGTGMASNQPQHF. This sequence joins TRBV19 and TRBJ1-5, with 9 positions matching TRBD1. With 5 bases clipped from V and 1 base from J, the junction kept 9 bases outside the gene matches. CDR3 length: 17 residues. Germline CDR1 is LNHDA and CDR2 is SQIVND (reference sequence).

This clone was picked up a small number of times. The chain joins TRBV2 to TRBJ1-2, with a tentative D call TRBD1 (5 bases). The CDR3 extends over 13 amino acids. V was cut by 5 bases and J by 5 bases, with 12 bases left in between. Germline CDR1 reads SNHLY; CDR2 reads FYNNEI. CDR3 sequence: CASSYTRDYGYTF. Written as DNA, the CDR3 is TGTGCCAGCAGTTATACCAGGGATTATGGCTACACCTTC.

The J gene is TRBJ2-1, the V gene TRBV4-2, with 11 bases matching TRBD2. CDR3 size: 16 residues. CDR1 is LGHNA, CDR2 YNFKEQ, per germline. The junction had 9 bases not matched to a gene; V was cut back by 5 bases and J by 6 bases. The CDR3 loop reads CASSSVSGGAGNEQFF. In nucleotides, the CDR3 is TGTGCCAGCAGCTCTGTTAGCGGGGGGGCGGGCAATGAGCAGTTCTTC.